These T cell receptor beta chains were read from a single sample in a study of cytomegalovirus exposure and HLA in healthy donors. Data came from immunoSEQ multiplex PCR; TCRdb stores just in-frame clones and leaves some out. The top ten hold about 4.7% of the sample, which has 120,000 to 150,000 clones, approximately 80% seen once. The specimen was PBMCs. The receptors were gathered from a male donor in good health and CMV-seronegative. The CDR3 runs from the conserved cysteine through the conserved F or W. A D gene is named only where the DNA matches it firmly. The size of a clone is reported for some rows only, either as once, few or many, or as a class for expanded clones.

V	size	J	D	DNA	CDR3
TRBV27	NA	TRBJ1-4	NA	TGTGCCAGCAGTTTAAGCCGACGGGGTTCTAGATATGAAAAACTGTTTTTT	CASSLSRRGSRYEKLFF
TRBV4-2	NA	TRBJ2-7	TRBD2	TGTGCCAGCAGCCAAGACTCGTGGCGGGGGTTAAGCTACGAGCAGTACTTC	CASSQDSWRGLSYEQYF
TRBV27	NA	TRBJ1-4	NA	TGTGCCAGCAGTTTTGACAGCCGCGTTGAAAAACTGTTTTTT	CASSFDSRVEKLFF
TRBV4-2	once	TRBJ2-6	NA	TGTGCCAGCAGCCTACCAGGATCTGGGGCCAACGTCCTGACTTTC	CASSLPGSGANVLTF
TRBV5-4	NA	TRBJ1-1	NA	TGTGCCAGCAGCCGTGCTAGGGGGAACACTGAAGCTTTCTTT	CASSRARGNTEAFF
TRBV19	NA	TRBJ1-1	TRBD1	TGTGCCAGTAGCAGGGGGCGCGGCTGGGTCACTGAAGCTTTCTTT	CASSRGRGWVTEAFF
TRBV7-9	few	TRBJ2-3	NA	TGTGCCAGCAGCCCCTCCGGCGGCAAGTCGGTGACAGATACGCAGTATTTT	CASSPSGGKSVTDTQYF
TRBV4-3	NA	TRBJ2-7	NA	TGCGCCAGCAGCCAAGATCGGGGTTTCTACGAGCAGTACTTC	CASSQDRGFYEQYF
TRBV28	NA	TRBJ2-4	TRBD2	TGTGCCAGCAGTTTCCAAAAGCGGGGTCGGGCCAAAAACATTCAGTACTTC	CASSFQKRGRAKNIQYF
TRBV6-5	few	TRBJ1-1	NA	TGTGCCAGCAACTCAGAGGTCGGCACTGAAGCTTTCTTT	CASNSEVGTEAFF
TRBV4-3	NA	TRBJ1-1	NA	TGCGCCAGCAGCCAAGTGGGAGGGGCTGTTATGAACACTGAAGCTTTCTTT	CASSQVGGAVMNTEAFF